This T cell receptor beta chain was identified during a study of metastatic and nonmetastatic thyroid tumors (dated by TCRdb to the early 2020s). With respect to the entire study: Repertoires were compared across peripheral blood and tumor or nodule tissue samples from malignant and benign thyroid patients.

Spanning cysteine to phenylalanine, the CDR3 consists of 14 amino acids. Kept here is only the CDR3 DNA, which spans 42 bases and is read in frame from base 1. V is reduced by 1 base and J by 6 bases, leaving a spacing of 9 bases between them. CDR1 is given as MNHNS and CDR2 as SASEGT, both from the germline V gene. No treatment had been received by any patient before thyroid surgery. Patient clinical samples collected from 2012 to 2018 were retrospectively analysed using T-cell receptor beta sequencing. Library preparation used PCR. Sequencing used an Illumina HiSeq 4000. High-throughput sequencing was used to profile the TCR beta-chain CDR3 region of every patient. The study's processing was this. A classifier to discriminate distant-metastatic papillary thyroid cancer patients was built from CDR3 differences across clinicopathological groups. The Shannon index was used to assess repertoire diversity, and the Morisita-Horn index was used to assess tumor-blood repertoire similarity. The public reads were quality trimmed at Q25 with fastp and then assembled into clones with MiXCR by TCRdb, keeping productive beta chains. In this record, the V and J calls reflect TCRdb's handling and not the investigators' own analysis. The sample includes around 34,000 clones, with about 20% observed a single time. Of the sample, approximately 3% falls within the top ten clones.

Comment on this clone: Its antigen remains unidentified. Base qualities were left out, and no much larger clone turns up one base away.

Here is what the overall study found, with its caveats: In both blood and tumor samples, TCR beta diversity was reported to be significantly higher in malignant tumors than in benign nodules.

The sample consisted of tumor tissue. The sequence links TRBV6-1 to TRBJ2-2; possibly the D gene is TRBD1, per 5 matching bases. This receptor was taken from a male donor with papillary thyroid cancer or a benign thyroid nodule (not recorded which). Some clones in this sample may be carry-over from other donors' samples. CDR3 protein: CASSEVQVAGELFF. The nucleotide sequence is given as TGTGCCAGCAGTGAAGTACAGGTCGCCGGGGAGCTGTTTTTT.